Shown below are 21 T cell receptor beta chains from a single sample sequenced in a study of T cell responses to AZD1222 COVID-19 vaccine. Sequencing used immunoSEQ multiplex PCR; TCRdb keeps in-frame clones, though not all of them. Here the sample spans 140,000 or so clones, roughly 90% being singletons. The sample was peripheral blood, taken 28 days after the second AZD1222 dose. The receptors here all came from an adult who received the AZD1222 COVID-19 vaccine.

V usage is TRBV2 and J usage is TRBJ2-3; 9 bases line up with TRBD2. Germline CDR1 is SNHLY and CDR2 is FYNNEI. V was pared by 7 bases and J by 3 bases, with 8 bases of the junction left unmatched. This CDR3 spans 15 amino acids. The CDR3 DNA reads as TGTGCCAGCATGAGTAGCGGGGGAAGAACAGATACGCAGTATTTT. It codes for CASMSSGGRTDTQYF.

V usage is TRBV6-1 and J usage is TRBJ1-4; D is uncertain. CDR3 length: 13 residues. The germline V gene encodes CDR1 MNHNS and CDR2 SASEGT. Trimming shortened V by 2 bases and J by 7 bases, and 8 bases separated the two germline ends. CDR3 in amino acids: CASSEIGPEKLFF. The DNA for the CDR3 is TGTGCCAGCAGTGAAATAGGGCCTGAAAAACTGTTTTTT.

The table lists this clone with a count of one. The chain carries TRBV14 and TRBJ2-2, with 7 bases aligning to TRBD2. Germline V gene sequence: CDR1 SGHDN, CDR2 FVKESK. The CDR3 covers 14 residues. V was pared by 9 bases and J by 4 bases, with 8 bases of the junction left unmatched. The CDR3 loop is CASSLASGTGELFF. As DNA, the CDR3 is TGTGCCAGTTCACTAGCGTCGGGCACCGGGGAGCTGTTTTTT. Looking up the rest from reference TRBV14 and TRBJ2-2 gives the full variable domain: EAGVTQFPSHSVIEKGQTVTLRCDPISGHDNLYWYRRVMGKEIKFLLHFVKESKQDESGMPNNRFLAERTGGTYSTLKVQPAELEDSGVYFCASSLASGTGELFFGEGSRLTVL.

This chain connects TRBV6-2 or TRBV6-3 to TRBJ2-5; the match to TRBD2 covers 11 bases. CDR3 length equals 16 residues. V was pared by 4 bases and J by 5 bases, with 9 bases of the junction left unmatched. The germline V gene has CDR1 MNHEY and CDR2 SVGEGT. The CDR3 sequence is CASSLISGGAKETQYF. In DNA, the CDR3 is TGTGCCAGCAGTTTAATTAGCGGGGGGGCCAAGGAGACCCAGTACTTC.

This rearrangement joins TRBV4-2 to TRBJ2-1; TRBD2 agrees at 7 bases. Trimming at V came to 1 base and at J to 7 bases, leaving 1 base not matched to a gene. This CDR3 is 13 amino acids long. Germline CDR1 and CDR2: LGHNA and YNFKEQ. CDR3 nucleotides: TGTGCCAGCAGCCAAGCGGGGGGAAATGAGCAGTTCTTC. Protein: CASSQAGGNEQFF.

The chain couples TRBV11-2 to TRBJ1-5; no firm D call. Between the trimmed V and J ends, which lost 2 bases and 6 bases, there was a span of 17 bases. Germline assignment: CDR1 SGHAT and CDR2 FQNNGV. The CDR3 runs 16 residues. Here the CDR3 DNA reads TGTGCCAGCAGCTTAAACGCCCCCGGGGATTCTCAGCCCCAGCATTTT. It specifies CASSLNAPGDSQPQHF.

The gene calls are TRBV11-1 and TRBJ1-2; the D gene is possibly TRBD1 (5 bases). The V gene lost 1 base and the J gene lost 9 bases, with 15 bases spanning the gap. CDR3 length equals 14 residues. CDR1 is SGHAT, CDR2 FQDESV, per germline (reference sequence). CDR3 region: CASSLESTGTSYTF. The CDR3 DNA reads TGTGCCAGCAGCTTAGAGTCGACCGGGACGAGCTACACCTTC.

V is TRBV7-8 and J is TRBJ2-1; tentatively, D is TRBD1 (6 bases). V was pared by 5 bases and J by 15 bases, with 17 bases between. The CDR3 runs 12 residues. Germline lookup yields CDR1 SGHVS and CDR2 FQNEAQ. The CDR3 sequence is CASSLGDKFRFF. The CDR3 nucleotides read TGTGCCAGCAGCCTAGGGGACAAATTTCGGTTCTTC.

This clone was recorded a few times. CDR3 DNA sequence: TGTGCCAGCAGCCTGACGAGTCCAGCGAGGCAGTACTTC. Translated, it gives CASSLTSPARQYF. The V and J genes are TRBV4-2 and TRBJ2-7; D remains unclear. This CDR3 comprises 13 residues. V was clipped by 4 bases and J by 9 bases, with 16 bases between them. Germline V lookup: CDR1 LGHNA, CDR2 YNFKEQ.

V and J are TRBV4-3 and TRBJ2-5; TRBD2 agrees at 10 bases. The CDR3 spans 19 residues. Germline loops: CDR1 LGHNA, CDR2 YSLEER. Losses at the gene ends were 0 bases for V and 4 bases for J; bases not matched to a gene: 14. CDR3 bases: TGCGCCAGCAGCCAAGATCTCCAACGGGCTAGCGGGAGAGGAGAGACCCAGTACTTC. This encodes CASSQDLQRASGRGETQYF.

V and J are TRBV25-1 and TRBJ1-5; no clear D gene. CDR3 size: 14 residues. Germline V gives CDR1 MGHDK, CDR2 SYGVNS. The V end was cut by 3 bases, the J end by 7 bases, with 13 bases between. CDR3 bases: TGTGCCAGCAGTGATCCTGGACGGACCCAGCCCCAGCATTTT. Residues: CASSDPGRTQPQHF.

The chain is built from TRBV2 and TRBJ1-2; TRBD1 aligns across 9 bases. The germline gives CDR1 SNHLY, CDR2 FYNNEI. The CDR3 runs to 11 residues. With V trimmed by 9 bases and J by 8 bases, 4 bases remained unmatched. The CDR3 region is CASGTGTGYTF. The CDR3 coding sequence is TGTGCCAGTGGGACAGGGACCGGCTACACCTTC. Variable domain in full (rest from reference TRBV2 and TRBJ1-2): EPEVTQTPSHQVTQMGQEVILRCVPISNHLYFYWYRQILGQKVEFLVSFYNNEISEKSEIFDDQFSVERPDGSNFTLKIRSTKLEDSAMYFCASGTGTGYTFGSGTRLTVV.

This clone showed up just once. The chain has TRBV15 and TRBJ1-4; possible D gene TRBD1, 6 bases. The V and J ends lost 2 bases and 0 bases respectively, with 7 bases between them. The CDR3 contains 15 residues. Germline CDR1 LNHNV, CDR2 YYDKDF (reference sequence). The CDR3 coding sequence is TGTGCCACCAGCAGATCAGGGGCAACTAATGAAAAACTGTTTTTT. It encodes CATSRSGATNEKLFF.

The CDR3 coding sequence is TGCGCCAGCCGAAGTGGTCGTACAGGGGGAATCTCGACCTCCCCGGGGGAGCTGTTTTTT. This gives the protein CASRSGRTGGISTSPGELFF. V usage is TRBV5-1 and J usage is TRBJ2-2; 8 positions match TRBD1. The V gene's germline CDR1 is SGHRS and CDR2 YFSETQ. The J segment lost 8 bases and the V segment lost 7 bases, leaving 28 bases of the junction unmatched. The CDR3 consists of 20 residues. The full variable domain, its missing parts supplied by reference TRBV5-1 and TRBJ2-2, is KAGVTQTPRYLIKTRGQQVTLSCSPISGHRSVSWYQQTPGQGLQFLFEYFSETQRNKGNFPGRFSGRQFSNSRSEMNVSTLELGDSALYLCASRSGRTGGISTSPGELFFGEGSRLTVL.

This clone was detected once. This chain joins TRBV27 and TRBJ2-3; 7 bases map to TRBD2. The CDR3 sequence is 15 residues long. Germline V CDR1 and CDR2: MNHEY, SMNVEV (reference sequence). After removal of 10 bases from V and 5 bases from J, the junction contained 15 bases not matched to a gene. The CDR3 DNA follows: TGTGCCACTCTCCTCATGGGGGGGAAGGAAGATACGCAGTATTTT. This codes for CATLLMGGKEDTQYF.

The V call is TRBV2, the J call TRBJ2-7, with D hard to call. This CDR3 has 14 amino acids. V lost 4 bases, J lost 5 bases, and 15 bases lay in between. CDR1 and CDR2 (germline): SNHLY, FYNNEI. CDR3 coding DNA: TGTGCCAGCAGTGTACTTAGGCAAGAGAACGAGCAGTACTTC. Translating it yields CASSVLRQENEQYF.

V and J are TRBV24-1 and TRBJ2-3; 7 bases line up with TRBD2. The germline V gene has CDR1 KGHDR and CDR2 SFDVKD. The CDR3 is made up of 15 amino acids. Unmatched junction bases numbered 5, after V lost 5 bases and J lost 1 base. CDR3 bases: TGTGCCACCAGTGGGGCGGGAGTGGGCACAGATACGCAGTATTTT. It yields the protein CATSGAGVGTDTQYF.

This chain uses TRBV6-2 or TRBV6-3 with TRBJ1-5; a weak D match, TRBD1 (5 bases). With 6 bases removed from V and 7 bases from J, the gap between germline ends came to 13 bases. The CDR3 has 13 amino acids. Germline assignment: CDR1 MNHEY and CDR2 SVGEGT. CDR3 sequence reads: CASSPRGGQPQHF. The CDR3 coding sequence is TGTGCCAGCAGCCCAAGGGGCGGGCAGCCCCAGCATTTT.

The V and J genes are TRBV11-3 and TRBJ1-4; the D gene is possibly TRBD1 (6 bases). The CDR3 extends over 12 amino acids. Trimming took 0 bases from V and 11 from J, leaving 7 bases between them. Germline assignment: CDR1 SGHNT and CDR2 YENEEA. This CDR3 reads CASSLDGGKLFF. CDR3 sequence (DNA): TGTGCCAGCAGCTTAGATGGGGGCAAACTGTTTTTT.

The V call is TRBV9, the J call TRBJ2-1; TRBD1 aligns across 8 bases. The CDR3 spans 14 residues. J lost 6 bases, V lost 4 bases, and 6 bases had no gene match. CDR1 is SGDLS, CDR2 YYNGEE, per germline. The CDR3, as DNA: TGTGCCAGCAGCAGGACAGGGTCGGGCAATGAGCAGTTCTTC. It specifies CASSRTGSGNEQFF.

V gene TRBV4-1 combines with J gene TRBJ2-1; 12 bases agree with TRBD2. From germline, CDR1 is MGHRA and CDR2 YSYEKL. V shed 4 bases and J 8 bases; nucleotides not matched to a gene: 9. The CDR3 sequence is 16 residues long. The CDR3: CASSRETSGGWDEQFF. The CDR3 bases are TGCGCCAGCAGCCGGGAGACTAGCGGGGGTTGGGATGAGCAGTTCTTC.